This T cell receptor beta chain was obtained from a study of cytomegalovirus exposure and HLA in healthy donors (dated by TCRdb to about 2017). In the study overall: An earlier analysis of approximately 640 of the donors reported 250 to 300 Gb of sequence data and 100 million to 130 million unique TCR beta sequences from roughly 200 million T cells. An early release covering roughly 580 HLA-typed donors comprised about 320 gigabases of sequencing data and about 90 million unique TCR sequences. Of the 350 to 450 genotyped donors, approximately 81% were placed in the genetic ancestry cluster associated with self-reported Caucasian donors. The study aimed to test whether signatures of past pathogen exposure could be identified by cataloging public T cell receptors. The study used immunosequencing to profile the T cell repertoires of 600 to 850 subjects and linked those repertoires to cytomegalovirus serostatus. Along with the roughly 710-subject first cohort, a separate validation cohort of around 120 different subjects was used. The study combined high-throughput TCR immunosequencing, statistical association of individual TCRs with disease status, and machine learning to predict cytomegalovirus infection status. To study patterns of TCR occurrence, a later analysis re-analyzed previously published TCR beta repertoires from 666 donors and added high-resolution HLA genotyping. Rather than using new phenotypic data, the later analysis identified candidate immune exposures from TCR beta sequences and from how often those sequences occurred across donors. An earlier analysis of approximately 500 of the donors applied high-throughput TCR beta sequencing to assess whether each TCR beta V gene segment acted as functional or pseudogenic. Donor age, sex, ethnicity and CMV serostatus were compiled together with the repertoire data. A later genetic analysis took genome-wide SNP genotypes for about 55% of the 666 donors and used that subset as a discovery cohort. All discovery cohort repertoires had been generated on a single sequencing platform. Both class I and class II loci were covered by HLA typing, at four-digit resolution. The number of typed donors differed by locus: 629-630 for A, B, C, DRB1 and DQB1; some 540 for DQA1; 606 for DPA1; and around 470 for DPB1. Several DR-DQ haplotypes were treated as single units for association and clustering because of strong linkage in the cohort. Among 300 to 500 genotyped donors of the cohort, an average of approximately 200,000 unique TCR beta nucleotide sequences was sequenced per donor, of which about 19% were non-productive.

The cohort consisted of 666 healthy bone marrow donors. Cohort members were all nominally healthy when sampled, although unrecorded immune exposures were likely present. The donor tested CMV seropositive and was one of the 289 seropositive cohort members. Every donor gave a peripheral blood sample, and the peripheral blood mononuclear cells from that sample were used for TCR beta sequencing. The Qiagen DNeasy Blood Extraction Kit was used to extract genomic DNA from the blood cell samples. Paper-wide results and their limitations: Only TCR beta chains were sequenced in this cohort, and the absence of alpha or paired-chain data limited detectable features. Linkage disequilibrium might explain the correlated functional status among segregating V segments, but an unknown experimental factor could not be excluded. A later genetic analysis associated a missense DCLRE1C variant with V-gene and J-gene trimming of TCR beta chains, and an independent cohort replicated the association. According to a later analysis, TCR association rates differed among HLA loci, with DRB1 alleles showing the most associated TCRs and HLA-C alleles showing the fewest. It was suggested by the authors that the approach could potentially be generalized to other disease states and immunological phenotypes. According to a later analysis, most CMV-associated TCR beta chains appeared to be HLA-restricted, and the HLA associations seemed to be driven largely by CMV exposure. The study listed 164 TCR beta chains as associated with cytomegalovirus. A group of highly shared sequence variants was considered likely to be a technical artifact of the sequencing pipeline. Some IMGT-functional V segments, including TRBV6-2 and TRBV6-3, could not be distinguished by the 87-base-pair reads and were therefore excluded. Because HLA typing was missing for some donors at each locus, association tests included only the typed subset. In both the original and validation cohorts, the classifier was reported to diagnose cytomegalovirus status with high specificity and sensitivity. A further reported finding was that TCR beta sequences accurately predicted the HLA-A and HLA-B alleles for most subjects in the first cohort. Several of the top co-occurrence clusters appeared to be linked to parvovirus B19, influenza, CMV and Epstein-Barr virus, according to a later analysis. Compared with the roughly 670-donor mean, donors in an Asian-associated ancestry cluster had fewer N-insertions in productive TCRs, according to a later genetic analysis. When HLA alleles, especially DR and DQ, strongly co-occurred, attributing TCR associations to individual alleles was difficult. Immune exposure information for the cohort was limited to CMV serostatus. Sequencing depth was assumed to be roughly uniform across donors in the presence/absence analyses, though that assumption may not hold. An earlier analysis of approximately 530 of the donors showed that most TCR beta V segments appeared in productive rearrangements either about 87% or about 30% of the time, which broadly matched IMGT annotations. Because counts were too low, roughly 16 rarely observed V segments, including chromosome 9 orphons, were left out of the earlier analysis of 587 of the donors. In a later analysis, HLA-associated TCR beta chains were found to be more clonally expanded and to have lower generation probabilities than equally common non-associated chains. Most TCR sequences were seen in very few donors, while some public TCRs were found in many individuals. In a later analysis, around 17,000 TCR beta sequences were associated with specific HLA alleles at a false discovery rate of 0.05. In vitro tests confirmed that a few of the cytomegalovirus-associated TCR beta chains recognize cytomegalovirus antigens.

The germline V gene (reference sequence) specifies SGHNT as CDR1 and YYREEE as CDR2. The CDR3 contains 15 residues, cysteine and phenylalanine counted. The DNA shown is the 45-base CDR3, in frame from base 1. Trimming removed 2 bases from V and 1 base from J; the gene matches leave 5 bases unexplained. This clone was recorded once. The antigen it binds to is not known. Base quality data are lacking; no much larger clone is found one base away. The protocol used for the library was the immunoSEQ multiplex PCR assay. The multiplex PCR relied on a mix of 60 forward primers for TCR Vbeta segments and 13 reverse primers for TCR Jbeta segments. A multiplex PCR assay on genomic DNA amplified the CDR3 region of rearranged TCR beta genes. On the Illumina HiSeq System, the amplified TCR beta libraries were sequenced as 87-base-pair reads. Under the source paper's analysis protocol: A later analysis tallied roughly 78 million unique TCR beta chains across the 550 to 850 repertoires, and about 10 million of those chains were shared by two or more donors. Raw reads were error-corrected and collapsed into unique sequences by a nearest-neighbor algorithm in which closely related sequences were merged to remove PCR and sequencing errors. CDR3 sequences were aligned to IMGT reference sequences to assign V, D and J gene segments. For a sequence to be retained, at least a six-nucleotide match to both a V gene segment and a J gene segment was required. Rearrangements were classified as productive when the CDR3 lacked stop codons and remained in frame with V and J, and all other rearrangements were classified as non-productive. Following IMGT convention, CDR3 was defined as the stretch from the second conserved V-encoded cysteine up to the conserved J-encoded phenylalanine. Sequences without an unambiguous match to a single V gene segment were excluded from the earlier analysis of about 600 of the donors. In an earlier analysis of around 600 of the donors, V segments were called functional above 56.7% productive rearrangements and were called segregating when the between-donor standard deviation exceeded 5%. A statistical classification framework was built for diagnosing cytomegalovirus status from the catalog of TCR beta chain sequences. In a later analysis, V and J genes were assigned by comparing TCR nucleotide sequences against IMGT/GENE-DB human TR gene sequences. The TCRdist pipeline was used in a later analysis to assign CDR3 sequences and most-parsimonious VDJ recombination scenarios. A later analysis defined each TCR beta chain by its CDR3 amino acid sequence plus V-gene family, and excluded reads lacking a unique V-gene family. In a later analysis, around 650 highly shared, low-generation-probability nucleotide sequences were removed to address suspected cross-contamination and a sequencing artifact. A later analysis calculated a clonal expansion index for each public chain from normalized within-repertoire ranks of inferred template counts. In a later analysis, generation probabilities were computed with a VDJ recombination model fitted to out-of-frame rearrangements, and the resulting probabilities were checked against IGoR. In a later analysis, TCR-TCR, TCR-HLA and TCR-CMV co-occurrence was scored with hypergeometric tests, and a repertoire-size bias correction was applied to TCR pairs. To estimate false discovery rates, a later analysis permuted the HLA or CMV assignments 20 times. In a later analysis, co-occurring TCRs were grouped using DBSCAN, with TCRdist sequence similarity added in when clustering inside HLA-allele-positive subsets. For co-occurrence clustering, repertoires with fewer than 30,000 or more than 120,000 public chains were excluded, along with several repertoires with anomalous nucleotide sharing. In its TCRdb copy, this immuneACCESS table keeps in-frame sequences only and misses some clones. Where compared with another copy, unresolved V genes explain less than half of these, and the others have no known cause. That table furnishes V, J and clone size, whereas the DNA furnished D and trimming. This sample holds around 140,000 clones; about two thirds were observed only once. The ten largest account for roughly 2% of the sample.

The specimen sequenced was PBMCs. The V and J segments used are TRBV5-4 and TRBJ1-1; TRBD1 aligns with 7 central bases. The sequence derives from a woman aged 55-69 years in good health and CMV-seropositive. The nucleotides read TGTGCCAGCAGCTTAAGGACAGGAGGGAACACTGAAGCTTTCTTT. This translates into CASSLRTGGNTEAFF.